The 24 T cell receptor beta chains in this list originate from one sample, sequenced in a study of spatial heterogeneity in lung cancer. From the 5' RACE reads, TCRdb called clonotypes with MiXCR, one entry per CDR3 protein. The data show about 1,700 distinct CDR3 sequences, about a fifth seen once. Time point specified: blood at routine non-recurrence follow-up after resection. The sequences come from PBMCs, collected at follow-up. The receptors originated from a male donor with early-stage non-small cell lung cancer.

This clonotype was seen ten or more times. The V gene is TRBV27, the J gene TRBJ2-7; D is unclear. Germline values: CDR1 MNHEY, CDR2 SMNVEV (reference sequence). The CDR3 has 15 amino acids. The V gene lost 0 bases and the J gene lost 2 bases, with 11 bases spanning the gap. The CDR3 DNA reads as TGTGCCAGCAGTTTATCGGATGGGCCCACCTACGAGCAGTACTTC. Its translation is CASSLSDGPTYEQYF.

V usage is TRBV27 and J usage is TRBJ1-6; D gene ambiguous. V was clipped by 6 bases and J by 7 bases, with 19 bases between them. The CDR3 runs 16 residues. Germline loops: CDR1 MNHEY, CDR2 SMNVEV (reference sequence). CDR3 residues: CASRAQAGSRNSPLHF. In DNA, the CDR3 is TGTGCCAGCAGGGCCCAAGCGGGGAGTCGGAATTCACCCCTCCACTTT.

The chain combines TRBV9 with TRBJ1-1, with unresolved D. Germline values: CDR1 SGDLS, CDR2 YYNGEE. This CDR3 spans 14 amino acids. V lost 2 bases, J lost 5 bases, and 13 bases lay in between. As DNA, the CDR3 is TGTGCCAGCAGCGTTGGATATCGAGGGACTGAAGCTTTCTTT. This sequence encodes CASSVGYRGTEAFF. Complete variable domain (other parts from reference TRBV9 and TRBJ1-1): DSGVTQTPKHLITATGQRVTLRCSPRSGDLSVYWYQQSLDQGLQFLIQYYNGEERAKGNILERFSAQQFPDLHSELNLSSLELGDSALYFCASSVGYRGTEAFFGQGTRLTVV.

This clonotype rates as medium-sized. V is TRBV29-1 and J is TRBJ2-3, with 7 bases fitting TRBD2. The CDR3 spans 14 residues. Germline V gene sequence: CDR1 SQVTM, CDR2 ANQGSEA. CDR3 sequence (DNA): TGCACCTTGCGGGGGTACGGACCCGATGATACGCAGTATTTT. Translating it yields CTLRGYGPDDTQYF.

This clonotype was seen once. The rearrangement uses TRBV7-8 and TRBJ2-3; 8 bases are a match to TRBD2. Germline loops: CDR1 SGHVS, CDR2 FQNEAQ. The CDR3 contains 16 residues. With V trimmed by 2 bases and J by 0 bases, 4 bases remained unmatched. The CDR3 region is CASSLRAGVSTDTQYF. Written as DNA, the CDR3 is TGTGCCAGCAGCTTACGAGCGGGGGTTAGCACAGATACGCAGTATTTT.

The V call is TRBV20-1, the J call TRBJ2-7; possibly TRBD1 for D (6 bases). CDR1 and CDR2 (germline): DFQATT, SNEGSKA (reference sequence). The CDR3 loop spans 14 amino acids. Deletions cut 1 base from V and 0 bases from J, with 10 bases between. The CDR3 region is CSARGTDRSYEQYF. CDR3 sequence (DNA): TGCAGTGCTAGAGGGACAGACCGCTCCTACGAGCAGTACTTC.

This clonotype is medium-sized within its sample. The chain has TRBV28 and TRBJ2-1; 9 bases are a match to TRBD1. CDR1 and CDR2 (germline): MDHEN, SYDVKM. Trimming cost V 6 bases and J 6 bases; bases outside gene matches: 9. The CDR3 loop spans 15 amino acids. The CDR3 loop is CASSAPGQGRNEQFF. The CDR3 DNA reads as TGTGCCAGCAGCGCCCCGGGACAGGGCCGCAATGAGCAGTTCTTC.

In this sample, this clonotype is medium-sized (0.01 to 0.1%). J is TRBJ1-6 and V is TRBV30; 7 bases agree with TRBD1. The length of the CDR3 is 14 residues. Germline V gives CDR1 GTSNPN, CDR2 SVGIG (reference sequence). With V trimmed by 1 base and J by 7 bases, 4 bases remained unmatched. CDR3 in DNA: TGTGCCTGGAGTGGCGGGACAGCAAATTCACCCCTCCACTTT. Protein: CAWSGGTANSPLHF.

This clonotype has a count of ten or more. CDR3 sequence reads: CASRPGQGFPDTQYF. DNA of the CDR3: TGTGCCAGCAGGCCGGGACAGGGGTTTCCAGATACGCAGTATTTT. V gene TRBV12-3 or TRBV12-4 combines with J gene TRBJ2-3; TRBD1 agrees at 10 bases. Trimming at V came to 6 bases and at J to 4 bases, leaving 7 bases not matched to a gene. The length of the CDR3 is 15 residues.

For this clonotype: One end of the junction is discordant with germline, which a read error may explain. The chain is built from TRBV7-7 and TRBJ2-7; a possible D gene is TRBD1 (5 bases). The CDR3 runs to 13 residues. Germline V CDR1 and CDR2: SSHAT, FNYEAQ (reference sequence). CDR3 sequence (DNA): TGTGCTAGCAGCCCCAGGCAGGGCCACGAGCAGTACTTC. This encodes CASSPRQGHEQYF. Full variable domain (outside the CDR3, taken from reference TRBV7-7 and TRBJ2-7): GAGVSQSPRYKVTKRGQDVTLRCDPISSHATLYWYQQALGQGPEFLTYFNYEAQPDKSGLPSDRFSAERPEGSISTLTIQRTEQRDSAMYRCASSPRQGHEQYFGPGTRLTVT.

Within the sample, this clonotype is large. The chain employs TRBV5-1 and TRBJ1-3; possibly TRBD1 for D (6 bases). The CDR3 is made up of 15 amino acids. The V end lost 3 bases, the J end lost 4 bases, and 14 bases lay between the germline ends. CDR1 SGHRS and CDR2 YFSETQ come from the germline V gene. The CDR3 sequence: CASSSNRALGNTIYF. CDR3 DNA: TGCGCCAGCAGCTCTAACAGGGCACTCGGAAACACCATATATTTT.

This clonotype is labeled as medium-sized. CDR3 in amino acids: CASSQDNGLRGYTF. The CDR3 nucleotides read TGCGCCAGCAGCCAAGATAATGGCTTACGCGGCTACACCTTC. The genes are TRBV4-3 and TRBJ1-2; unclear D gene. With 0 bases removed from V and 8 bases from J, the gap between germline ends came to 13 bases. CDR3 length equals 14 residues. Germline lookup yields CDR1 LGHNA and CDR2 YSLEER.

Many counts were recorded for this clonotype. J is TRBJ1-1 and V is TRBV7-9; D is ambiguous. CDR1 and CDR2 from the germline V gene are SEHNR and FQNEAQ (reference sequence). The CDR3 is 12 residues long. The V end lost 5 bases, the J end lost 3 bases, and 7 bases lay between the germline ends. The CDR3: CASSPADTEAFF. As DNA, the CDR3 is TGTGCCAGCAGCCCCGCGGACACTGAAGCTTTCTTT.

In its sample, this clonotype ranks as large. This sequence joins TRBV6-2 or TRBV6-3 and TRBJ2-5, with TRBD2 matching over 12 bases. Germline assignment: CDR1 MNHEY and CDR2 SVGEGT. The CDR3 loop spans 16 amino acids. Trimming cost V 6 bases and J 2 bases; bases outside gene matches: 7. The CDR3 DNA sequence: TGTGCCAGCAGAGCAAGGACTAGCGGGGATCAAGAGACCCAGTACTTC. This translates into CASRARTSGDQETQYF.

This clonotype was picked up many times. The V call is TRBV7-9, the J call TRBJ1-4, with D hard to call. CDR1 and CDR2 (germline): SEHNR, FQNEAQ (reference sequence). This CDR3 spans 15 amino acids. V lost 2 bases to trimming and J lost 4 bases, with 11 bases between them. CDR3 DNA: TGTGCCAGCAGCTTATTTGAGACGGTTAATGAAAAACTGTTTTTT. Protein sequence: CASSLFETVNEKLFF.

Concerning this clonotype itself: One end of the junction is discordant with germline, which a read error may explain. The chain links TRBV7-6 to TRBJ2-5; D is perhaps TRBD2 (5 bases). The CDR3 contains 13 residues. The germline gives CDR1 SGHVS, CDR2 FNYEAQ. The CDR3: CVSSLGTGETQYF. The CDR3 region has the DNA TGTGTCAGCAGCTTAGGCACGGGGGAGACCCAGTACTTC.

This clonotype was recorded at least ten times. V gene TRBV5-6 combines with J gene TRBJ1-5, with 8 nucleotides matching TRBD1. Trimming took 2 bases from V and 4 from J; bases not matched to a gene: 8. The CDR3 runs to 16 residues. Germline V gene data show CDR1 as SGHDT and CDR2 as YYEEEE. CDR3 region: CASSFFQGALNQPQHF. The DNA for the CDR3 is TGTGCCAGCAGCTTCTTCCAGGGGGCTTTGAATCAGCCCCAGCATTTT.

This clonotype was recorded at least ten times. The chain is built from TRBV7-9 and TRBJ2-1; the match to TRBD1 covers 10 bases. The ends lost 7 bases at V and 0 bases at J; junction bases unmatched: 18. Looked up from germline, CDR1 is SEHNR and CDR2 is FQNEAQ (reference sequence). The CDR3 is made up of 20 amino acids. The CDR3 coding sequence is TGTGCCAGCACCTTTGGTTTGGGGACAGGGGACCTGAGCTCCTACAATGAGCAGTTCTTC. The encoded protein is CASTFGLGTGDLSSYNEQFF. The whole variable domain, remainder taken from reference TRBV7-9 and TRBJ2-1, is DTGVSQNPRHKITKRGQNVTFRCDPISEHNRLYWYRQTLGQGPEFLTYFQNEAQLEKSRLLSDRFSAERPKGSFSTLEIQRTEQGDSAMYLCASTFGLGTGDLSSYNEQFFGPGTRLTVL.

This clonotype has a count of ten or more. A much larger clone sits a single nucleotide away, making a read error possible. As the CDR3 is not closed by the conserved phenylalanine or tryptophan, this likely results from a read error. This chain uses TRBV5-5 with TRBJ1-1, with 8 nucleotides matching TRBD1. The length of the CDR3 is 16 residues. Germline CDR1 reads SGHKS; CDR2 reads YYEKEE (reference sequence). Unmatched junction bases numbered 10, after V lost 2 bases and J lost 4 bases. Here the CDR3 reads CASSFTQRTGSTEAFS. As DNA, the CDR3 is TGTGCCAGCAGCTTTACCCAAAGGACAGGGAGCACTGAAGCTTTCTCT.

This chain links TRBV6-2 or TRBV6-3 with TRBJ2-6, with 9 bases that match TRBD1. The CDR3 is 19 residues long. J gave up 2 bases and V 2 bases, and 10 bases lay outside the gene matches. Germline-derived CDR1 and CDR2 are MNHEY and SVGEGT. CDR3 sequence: CASSYTSGTGSAGANVLTF. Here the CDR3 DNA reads TGTGCCAGCAGTTACACATCCGGGACAGGGAGTGCTGGGGCCAACGTCCTGACTTTC.

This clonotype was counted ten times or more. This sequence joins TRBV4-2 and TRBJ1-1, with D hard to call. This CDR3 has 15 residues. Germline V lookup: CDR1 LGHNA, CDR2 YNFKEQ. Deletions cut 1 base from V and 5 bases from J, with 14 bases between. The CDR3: CASSQGEGGLTEAFF. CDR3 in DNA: TGTGCCAGCAGCCAAGGAGAGGGAGGGTTAACTGAAGCTTTCTTT.

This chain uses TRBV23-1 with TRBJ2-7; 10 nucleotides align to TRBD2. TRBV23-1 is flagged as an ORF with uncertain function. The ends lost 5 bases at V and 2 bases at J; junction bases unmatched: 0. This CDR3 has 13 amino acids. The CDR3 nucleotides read TGCGCCAGCAGTAGCGGGAGGGCCTACGAGCAGTACTTC. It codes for CASSSGRAYEQYF.

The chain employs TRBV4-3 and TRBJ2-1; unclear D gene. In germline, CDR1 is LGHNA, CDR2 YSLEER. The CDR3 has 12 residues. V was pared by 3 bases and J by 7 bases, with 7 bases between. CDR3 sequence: CASSHGTNEQFF. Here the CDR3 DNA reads TGCGCCAGCAGCCACGGTACGAATGAGCAGTTCTTC.

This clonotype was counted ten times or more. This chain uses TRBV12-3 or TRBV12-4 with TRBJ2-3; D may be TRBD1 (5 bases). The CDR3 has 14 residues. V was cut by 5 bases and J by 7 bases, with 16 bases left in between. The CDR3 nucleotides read TGTGCCAGCAGTCCAGACAGCCCCCTTAATACGCAGTATTTT. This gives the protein CASSPDSPLNTQYF.